One TCR beta chain is described in this entry. The antigen it binds to is not known. Within one base of it there is no much larger clone, and no base qualities were kept. For TCRbeta CDR3 sequencing, genomic DNA was extracted from sorted cells using the QIAGEN DNeasy Blood and Tissue Kit. High-throughput TCRbeta CDR3 sequencing, including PCR amplification with bias correction and internal controls, was performed commercially through immunoSEQ. The study's processing was this. Unique productive TCRbeta sequences were defined by CDR3 nucleotide sequence where primers matched, otherwise by CDR3 amino acid sequence with Vbeta and Jbeta genes. Sorting error was corrected by removing sequences shared between sorted populations at a frequency ratio of 2:1 or less, and the remaining shared sequences were assigned to the higher population. A sequence was defined as donor-reactive if the sequence was expanded at least 5-fold in CFSE-low cells compared with unstimulated cells and had a frequency of at least 0.01% in CFSE-low cells. Jensen-Shannon divergence calculated on the top 100 TCRbeta sequences ranked by frequency was used to measure repertoire divergence. For any sample with multiple sequencing runs, sorting error was corrected in each run separately before the runs were pooled. TCRdb obtained this table from immuneACCESS and retained in-frame rearrangements with V and J assigned. These tables miss some clones; where compared with another copy, unresolved V genes account for less than half of the shortfall, and the remainder is unexplained. For V, J and clone size, that table is used; D and trimming come from the DNA. This sample has tens of thousands of clones in its table, and less than 90% of those were observed once. Of the sample, roughly 4% falls within the top ten clones.

The record originates from a study of Tregs in tolerant kidney transplant recipients (dated by TCRdb to between 2018 and 2021). About the full investigation: Before combined kidney and bone marrow transplantation, this study identified donor-specific regulatory T cells using TCRbeta sequencing and then followed those same cells after transplant. TCRbeta repertoire sequencing was used in a few healthy controls to compare several methods for expanding Tregs specific for an allogeneic donor. Broader findings and caveats from the paper: Biological reproducibility was not examined directly, but technical replication error appeared to be minimal. The study was limited by small patient numbers, and the findings need validation in larger populations and under other immunosuppression protocols. Expanding Tregs with activated donor B cells appeared to identify the most biologically relevant and donor-specific TCRbeta repertoire.

Unstimulated Tregs (CD4+CD25+CD127-), CD4+ non-Tregs (CD4+CD25-), CD4 and CD8 cells were FACS-sorted from thawed PBMCs. Blood from healthy controls was obtained either from healthy volunteers or as purchased buffy coats. Healthy control blood was separated into PBMCs by Ficoll density gradient and cryopreserved, and patient PBMCs were collected both before and after transplant. CDR1 and CDR2, looked up from the germline V gene, are MDHEN and SYDVKM. The CDR3, from cysteine to phenylalanine, totals 16 residues. This entry keeps only the CDR3 DNA: 48 bases, framed from base 1. Compared with germline, V lacks 5 bases and J lacks 6 bases; bases without a gene match: 14.

Sequencing used CD4+ T cells from blood. The chain employs TRBV28 and TRBJ2-7, with 9 central nucleotides matching TRBD1. This TCR came from a human donor in good health. Here the CDR3 is given as CASSPPGQGLEGEQYF. The DNA sequence is as follows: TGTGCCAGCAGTCCCCCGGGACAGGGTTTAGAGGGCGAGCAGTACTTC.